Listed here is a single T cell receptor beta chain. Trimming pared 3 bases from V and 5 bases from J, leaving 13 bases between. CDR3 length: 14 amino acids. Germline V CDR1 and CDR2: SGHTA, FQGNSA. This sample is part of a study of early stage breast cancer tumors. Profiling relied on immunoSEQ multiplex PCR, and the TCRdb table lists in-frame clones only, not all of them. The sample carries tens of thousands of clones, about 93% recorded once. The chain uses TRBV7-2 and TRBJ1-2, with TRBD1 as a possible D gene (6 bases). This TCR derives from a person aged 70 to 85 with breast cancer. The sample was blood. The CDR3 loop reads CASSLDSSGYGYTF. The DNA of the CDR3 is TGTGCCAGCAGCTTGGACAGTTCGGGGTATGGCTACACCTTC.